These 11 T cell receptor beta chains were sequenced from one sample in a study of CXCR3-negative and CXCR3-positive naive CD8 T cells. TRB cDNA was prepared as libraries by UMI-labeled 5' RACE. From the 5' RACE reads, TCRdb lists one entry per CDR3 protein and no DNA. In total, the table holds 100,000 to 150,000 distinct CDR3 sequences. The sample taken for sequencing was naive CXCR3- CD8+ T cells from blood. The subset is: CD45RO-CCR7+CD27+CD95- naive CD8+ T cells lacking CXCR3 (TNR3-). The source is a human donor in good health. Some clones in this sample may be carry-over from other donors' samples.

This chain links TRBV24-1 with TRBJ2-7; TCRdb indicates TRBD1, and absent DNA this call remains unverified. The CDR3 is 16 amino acids. CDR1 is KGHDR, CDR2 SFDVKD, per germline. The CDR3 here is CATSASGQGASYEQYF.

The chain links TRBV4-1 to TRBJ2-5; TCRdb designates TRBD1, a call that cannot be tested without DNA. The CDR3 spans 16 residues. The germline CDR1 and CDR2 sequences are MGHRA and YSYEKL. CDR3 protein: CASSQLTGPNQETQYF.

V gene TRBV5-1 combines with J gene TRBJ2-1; TCRdb's D call, TRBD2, is unchecked because there is no DNA. Germline values: CDR1 SGHRS, CDR2 YFSETQ. The length of the CDR3 is 15 residues. Here the CDR3 reads CASSIGPSPYNEQFF.

The gene calls are TRBV4-1 and TRBJ2-7; TCRdb proposes TRBD2, but this gene call is untestable without DNA. The germline V gene encodes CDR1 MGHRA and CDR2 YSYEKL. The CDR3 has 15 residues. The CDR3 loop is CASSQDRALSYEQYF.

The chain recombines TRBV28 with TRBJ2-7. The CDR3 has 13 residues. The germline CDR1 and CDR2 sequences are MDHEN and SYDVKM. CDR3 in amino acids: CASSPHLSYEQYF. Complete variable domain (other parts from reference TRBV28 and TRBJ2-7): DVKVTQSSRYLVKRTGEKVFLECVQDMDHENMFWYRQDPGLGLRLIYFSYDVKMKEKGDIPEGYSVSREKKERFSLILESASTNQTSMYLCASSPHLSYEQYFGPGTRLTVT.

This chain joins TRBV10-3 and TRBJ2-1; TCRdb calls TRBD1, which cannot be checked without DNA. The CDR3 has 14 amino acids. Germline CDR1 and CDR2: ENHRY and SYGVKD. CDR3: CAISEGGRPNEQFF.

The rearrangement uses TRBV5-1 and TRBJ2-3; the D call from TCRdb, TRBD2, cannot be confirmed without DNA. The CDR3 sequence is 16 residues long. The germline gives CDR1 SGHRS, CDR2 YFSETQ. CDR3 amino acids: CASSLKRGGRTDTQYF.

This chain joins TRBV2 and TRBJ2-5; TCRdb names TRBD1, which stays unverified in the absence of DNA. The CDR3 sequence is 16 residues long. Germline CDR1 reads SNHLY; CDR2 reads FYNNEI. The CDR3 spells CASSEIVGAGQETQYF.

V usage is TRBV6-2 or TRBV6-3 and J usage is TRBJ1-6; the D call from TCRdb, TRBD1, cannot be confirmed without DNA. This CDR3 is built from 12 residues. Germline V gives CDR1 MNHEY, CDR2 SVGEGT. The CDR3 region is CASREPGTALHF.

The chain combines TRBV23-1 with TRBJ2-1; absent DNA, TCRdb's TRBD1 call cannot be checked. TRBV23-1 is given ORF status, its function remaining uncertain. The CDR3 contains 17 residues. The CDR3 protein is CASSQPPGDRAGDEQFF.

The chain carries TRBV29-1 and TRBJ2-2; without DNA, the TCRdb call of TRBD1 cannot be checked. CDR1 is SQVTM and CDR2 is ANQGSEA in the germline V gene. The CDR3 loop spans 14 amino acids. CDR3 protein: CSVRGWDNTGELFF.